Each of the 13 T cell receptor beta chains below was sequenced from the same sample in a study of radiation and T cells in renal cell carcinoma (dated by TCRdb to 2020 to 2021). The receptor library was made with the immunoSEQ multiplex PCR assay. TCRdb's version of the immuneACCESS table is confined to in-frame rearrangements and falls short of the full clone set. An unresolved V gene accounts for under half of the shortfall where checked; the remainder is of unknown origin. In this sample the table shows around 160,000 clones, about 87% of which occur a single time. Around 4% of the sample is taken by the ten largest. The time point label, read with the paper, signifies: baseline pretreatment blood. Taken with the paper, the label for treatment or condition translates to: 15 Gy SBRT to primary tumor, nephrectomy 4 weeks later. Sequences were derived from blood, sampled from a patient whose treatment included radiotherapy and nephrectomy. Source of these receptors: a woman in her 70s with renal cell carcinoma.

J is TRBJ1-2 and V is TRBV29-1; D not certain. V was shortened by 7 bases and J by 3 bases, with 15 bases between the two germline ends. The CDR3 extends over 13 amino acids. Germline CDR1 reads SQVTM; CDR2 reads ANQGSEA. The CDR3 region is CSESRGRDYGYTF. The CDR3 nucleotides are TGCAGCGAGTCTAGAGGGAGAGACTATGGCTACACCTTC.

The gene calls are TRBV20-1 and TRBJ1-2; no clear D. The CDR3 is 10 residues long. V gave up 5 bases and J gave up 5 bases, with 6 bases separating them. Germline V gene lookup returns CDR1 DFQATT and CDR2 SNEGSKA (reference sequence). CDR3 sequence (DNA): TGCAGTGCTCCCGCTTATGGCTACACCTTC. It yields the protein CSAPAYGYTF.

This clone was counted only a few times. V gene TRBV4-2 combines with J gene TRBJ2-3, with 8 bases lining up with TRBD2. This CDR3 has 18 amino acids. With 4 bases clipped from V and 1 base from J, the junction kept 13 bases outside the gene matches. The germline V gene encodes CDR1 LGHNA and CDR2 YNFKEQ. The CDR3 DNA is TGTGCCAGCAGCCCCAGGTCGGCAGCGGGGGCCCGCACAGATACGCAGTATTTT. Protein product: CASSPRSAAGARTDTQYF.

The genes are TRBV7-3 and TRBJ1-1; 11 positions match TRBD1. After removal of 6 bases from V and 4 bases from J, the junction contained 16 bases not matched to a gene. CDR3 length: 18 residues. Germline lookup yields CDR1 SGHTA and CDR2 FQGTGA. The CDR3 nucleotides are TGTGCCAGCAGGCCTCCCAGGGACAGGGGGTTCCCGGGCACTGAAGCTTTCTTT. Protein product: CASRPPRDRGFPGTEAFF.

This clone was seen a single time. Here the CDR3 reads CASSQLPTGSGELFF. CDR3 bases: TGCGCCAGCAGCCAGCTTCCGACAGGGTCCGGGGAGCTGTTTTTT. This chain uses TRBV4-3 with TRBJ2-2, with TRBD1 matching over 7 bases. CDR1 and CDR2 (germline): LGHNA, YSLEER. The CDR3 totals 15 residues. Losses at the gene ends were 3 bases for V and 6 bases for J; bases not matched to a gene: 7.

CDR3 sequence (DNA): TGTGCCAGCAGCTTAGCGTTCTCGGCAAGGGTCGGCTACACCTTC. Amino acids: CASSLAFSARVGYTF. The V and J genes are TRBV7-2 and TRBJ1-2, with D unresolved. The V and J ends lost 0 bases and 8 bases respectively, with 16 bases between them. This CDR3 has 15 residues. Germline CDR1 is SGHTA and CDR2 is FQGNSA.

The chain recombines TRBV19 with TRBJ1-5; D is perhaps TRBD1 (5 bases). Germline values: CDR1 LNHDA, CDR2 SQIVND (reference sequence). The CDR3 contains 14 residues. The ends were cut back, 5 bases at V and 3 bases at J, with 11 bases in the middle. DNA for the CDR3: TGTGCCAGTAGTGTCAGGGATCCCAATCAGCCCCAGCATTTT. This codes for CASSVRDPNQPQHF. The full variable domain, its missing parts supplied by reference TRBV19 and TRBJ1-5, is DGGITQSPKYLFRKEGQNVTLSCEQNLNHDAMYWYRQDPGQGLRLIYYSQIVNDFQKGDIAEGYSVSREKKESFPLTVTSAQKNPTAFYLCASSVRDPNQPQHFGDGTRLSIL.

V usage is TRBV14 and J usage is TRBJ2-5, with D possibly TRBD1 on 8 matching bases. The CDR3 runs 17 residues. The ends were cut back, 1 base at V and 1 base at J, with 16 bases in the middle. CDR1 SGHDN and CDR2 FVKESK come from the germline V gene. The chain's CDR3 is CASSQGTGTKLQETQYF. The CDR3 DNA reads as TGTGCCAGCAGCCAAGGGACAGGGACTAAGCTCCAAGAGACCCAGTACTTC.

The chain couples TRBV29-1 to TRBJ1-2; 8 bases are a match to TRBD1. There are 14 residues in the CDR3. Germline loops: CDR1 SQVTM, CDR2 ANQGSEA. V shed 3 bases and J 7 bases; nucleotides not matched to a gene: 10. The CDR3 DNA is TGCAGCGTTGACCTAACTCAGGGGGCGACTGGCTACACCTTC. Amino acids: CSVDLTQGATGYTF.

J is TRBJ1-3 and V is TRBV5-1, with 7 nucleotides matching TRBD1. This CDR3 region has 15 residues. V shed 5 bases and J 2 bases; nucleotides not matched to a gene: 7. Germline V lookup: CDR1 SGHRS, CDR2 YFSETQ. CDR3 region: CASRGQRGPGNTIYF. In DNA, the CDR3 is TGCGCCAGCAGGGGACAGAGGGGCCCTGGAAACACCATATATTTT.

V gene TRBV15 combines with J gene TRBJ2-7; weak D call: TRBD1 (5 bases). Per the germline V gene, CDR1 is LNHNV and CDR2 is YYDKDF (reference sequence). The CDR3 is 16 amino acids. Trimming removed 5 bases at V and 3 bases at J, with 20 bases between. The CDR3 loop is CATSPTETNLNYEQYF. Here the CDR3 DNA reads TGTGCCACCAGCCCGACAGAAACAAACTTAAACTACGAGCAGTACTTC.

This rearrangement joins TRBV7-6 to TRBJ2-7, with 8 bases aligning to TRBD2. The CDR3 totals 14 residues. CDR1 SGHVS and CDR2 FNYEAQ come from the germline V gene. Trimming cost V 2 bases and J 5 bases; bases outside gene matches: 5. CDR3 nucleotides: TGTGCCAGCAGCTTACGGGCGGGGGGACACGAGCAGTACTTC. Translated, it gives CASSLRAGGHEQYF. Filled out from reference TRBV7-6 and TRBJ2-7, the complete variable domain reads GAGVSQSPRYKVTKRGQDVALRCDPISGHVSLYWYRQALGQGPEFLTYFNYEAQQDKSGLPNDRFSAERPEGSISTLTIQRTEQRDSAMYRCASSLRAGGHEQYFGPGTRLTVT.

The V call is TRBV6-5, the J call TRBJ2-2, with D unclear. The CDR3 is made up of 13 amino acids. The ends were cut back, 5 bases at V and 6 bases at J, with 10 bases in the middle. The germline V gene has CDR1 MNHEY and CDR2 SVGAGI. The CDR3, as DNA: TGTGCCAGCAGTAACCGGGCAGCCGGGGAGCTGTTTTTT. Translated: CASSNRAAGELFF.